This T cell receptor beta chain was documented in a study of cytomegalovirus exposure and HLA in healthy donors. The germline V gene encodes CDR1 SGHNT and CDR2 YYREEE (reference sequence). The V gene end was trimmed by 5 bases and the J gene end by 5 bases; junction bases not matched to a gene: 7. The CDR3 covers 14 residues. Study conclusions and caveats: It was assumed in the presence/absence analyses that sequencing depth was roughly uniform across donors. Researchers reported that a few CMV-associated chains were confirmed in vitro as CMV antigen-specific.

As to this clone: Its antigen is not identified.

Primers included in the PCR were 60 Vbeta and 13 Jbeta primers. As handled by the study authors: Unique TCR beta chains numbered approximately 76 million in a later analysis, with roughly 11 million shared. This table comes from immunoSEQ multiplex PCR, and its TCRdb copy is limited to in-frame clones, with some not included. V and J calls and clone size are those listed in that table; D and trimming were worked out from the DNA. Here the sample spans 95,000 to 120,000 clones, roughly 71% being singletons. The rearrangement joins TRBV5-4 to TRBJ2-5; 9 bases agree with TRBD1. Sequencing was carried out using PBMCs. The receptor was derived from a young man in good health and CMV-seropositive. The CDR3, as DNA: TGTGCCAGCAGACAGGGGGCTGGTAAGGAGACCCAGTACTTC. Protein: CASRQGAGKETQYF.